Included here is one TCR beta chain sequence, with context. It has no known antigen specificity. Base qualities are not provided; no much larger clone lies one nucleotide away. Collaborating institutions collected whole blood in K2EDTA tubes following their own protocols. Collaborator samples were shipped for TCRbeta analysis as frozen whole blood, isolated PBMCs, or DNA extracted from either sample type. This specimen comes from a study of blood T cell repertoires in COVID-19 (dated by TCRdb to about 2020). As for the study more broadly: Collaborator samples came from the United States, Italy and Spain and covered acute and convalescent phases of COVID-19. HLA class I and class II types, where available, came from metadata supplied by the sample provider rather than from assay-based typing. A freely available public database, intended as a resource for researchers studying the immune response to SARS-CoV-2, is where the repertoires were released. Deeply sampled blood TCRbeta repertoires from subjects exposed to, actively infected with, or recovered from COVID-19 were included in the dataset. The material from the prospective study consisted of cDNA or gDNA derived from T cells, B-cell-depleted T cells, or PBMCs. The samples were drawn from the first 160 participants of the ongoing ImmuneRACE study and from over 950 subjects provided by 6 global collaborators. A de-identified subject ID, COVID-19 status, age in years and sex were almost always included in the sample metadata.

General conclusions and limits of the study: The quantity of clinical and demographic metadata differed by source and by participant and was supplied without curation.

TCRbeta CDR3 regions were amplified from genomic DNA using the immunoSEQ Assay, a bias-controlled multiplex PCR. The published analysis was carried out like this. Nucleated cell counts per sample were estimated from amplification of reference gene primers within the assay. To quantify the absolute abundance of each unique TCRbeta CDR3 rearrangement, sequence reads were collapsed and filtered. For each sample, productive Simpson clonality was calculated as the square root of Simpson's diversity index across productive rearrangements. TCRdb re-hosts the immuneACCESS table, in-frame sequences only. Its copies lack some clones; in the studies checked, an unresolved V gene accounts for under half of them, and the cause for the rest is not known. D and trimming come from the DNA, and the V and J calls and clone size come from that table. A total of some 250,000 clones appear in this sample, 88% of them only once. The ten largest clones represent roughly 0.8% of the sample.

CDR1 and CDR2 (SQVTM, ANQGSEA) derive from the germline V gene. CDR3 length: 14 amino acids, cysteine to phenylalanine. Only the CDR3 DNA stays, 42 bases, in frame from base 1. The germline V end is reduced by 5 bases and the J end by 3 bases; junction bases left unmatched: 6. The chain is made from TRBV29-1 and TRBJ1-5, and 8 bases in between align with TRBD1. This TCR came from a woman under 40 with acute or convalescent COVID-19. Sequencing input: peripheral blood. The encoded CDR3 is CSVSTGGTNQPQHF. The sequenced DNA: TGCAGCGTTTCTACAGGGGGGACCAATCAGCCCCAGCATTTT. Beyond the CDR3, the reference TRBV29-1 and TRBJ1-5 genes provide the residues; the full variable domain reads: SAVISQKPSRDICQRGTSLTIQCQVDSQVTMMFWYRQQPGQSLTLIATANQGSEATYESGFVIDKFPISRPNLTFSTLTVSNMSPEDSSIYLCSVSTGGTNQPQHFGDGTRLSIL.